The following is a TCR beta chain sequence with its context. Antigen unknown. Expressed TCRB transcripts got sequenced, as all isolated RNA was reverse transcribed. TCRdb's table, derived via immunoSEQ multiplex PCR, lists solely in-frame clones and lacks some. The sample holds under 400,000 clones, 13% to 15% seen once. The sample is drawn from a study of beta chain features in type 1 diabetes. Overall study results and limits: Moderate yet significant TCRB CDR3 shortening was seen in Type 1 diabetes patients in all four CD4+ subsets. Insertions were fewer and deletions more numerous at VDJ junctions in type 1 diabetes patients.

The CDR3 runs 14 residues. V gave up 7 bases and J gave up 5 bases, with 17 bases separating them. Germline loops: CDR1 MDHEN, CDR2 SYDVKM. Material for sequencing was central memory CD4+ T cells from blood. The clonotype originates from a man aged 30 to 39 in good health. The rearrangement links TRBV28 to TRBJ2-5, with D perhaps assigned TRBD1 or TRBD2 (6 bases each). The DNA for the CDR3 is TGTGCCAGCAACCTAGGGGGGAGTCGGGAGACCCAGTACTTC. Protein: CASNLGGSRETQYF.